Listed here are 20 T cell receptor beta chains from one sample, sequenced in a study of regulatory T cells in long-lasting Graves disease. Sequencing libraries for TCR beta were prepared with iRepertoire HTBI primers and Arm-PCR of CDR3 regions. Via MiXCR, TCRdb re-called the multiplex PCR reads, giving one row per CDR3 protein. This sample has roughly 430,000 distinct CDR3 sequences, with around 20% found just once. This sample's time point: persistent/refractory GD, antithyroid drugs over 5 years with positive TRAb. Making the TCR library involved RNA that had been extracted from PBMCs. The specimen was peripheral blood mononuclear cells (PBMCs), collected when the disease was refractory, from a patient treated with antithyroid drugs. Receptors originate from a female donor with Graves disease.

This clonotype was recorded a few times. The V call is TRBV5-1, the J call TRBJ1-5, with D uncertain. The CDR3 is made up of 15 amino acids. Trimming took off 5 bases at V and 0 bases at J, with 12 bases between the two ends. Germline V gene lookup returns CDR1 SGHRS and CDR2 YFSETQ. CDR3 bases: TGCGCCAGCAGACCCACCCCAGTTAGCAATCAGCCCCAGCATTTT. This translates into CASRPTPVSNQPQHF.

This clonotype was picked up one time. This clone may be a read error of a much larger clone one base away. The CDR3 end shows no conserved phenylalanine or tryptophan, and so a read error is likely. The chain uses TRBV5-1 and TRBJ2-7; no clear D gene. The germline gives CDR1 SGHRS, CDR2 YFSETQ. The CDR3 consists of 15 residues. The V end was cut by 0 bases, the J end by 5 bases, with 15 bases between. This CDR3 reads CASSLAGIRSDEQYL. Here the CDR3 DNA reads TGCGCCAGCAGCTTGGCCGGTATTCGTAGTGACGAGCAGTACCTC.

This chain joins TRBV5-1 and TRBJ1-1, with a possible D match to TRBD1 (6 bases). The germline V and J ends were trimmed by 3 bases and 5 bases, with 14 bases remaining between them. The CDR3 loop spans 14 amino acids. The V gene's germline CDR1 is SGHRS and CDR2 YFSETQ. The CDR3 here is CASSSGTRGTEAFF. The CDR3 nucleotides are TGCGCCAGCAGCTCCGGGACAAGGGGAACTGAAGCTTTCTTT.

This clonotype was recorded at least ten times. The chain has TRBV10-3 and TRBJ2-7, with 9 bases identical to TRBD2. The length of the CDR3 is 14 residues. With V trimmed by 8 bases and J by 4 bases, 9 bases remained unmatched. Germline V gene sequence: CDR1 ENHRY, CDR2 SYGVKD. The CDR3 loop is CAIHGAGGNYEQYF. CDR3 nucleotides: TGTGCCATCCATGGAGCGGGGGGCAATTACGAGCAGTACTTC.

The genes are TRBV4-1 and TRBJ2-7, with TRBD1 matching 7 bases. With 2 bases clipped from V and 2 bases from J, the junction kept 9 bases outside the gene matches. CDR3 length: 16 amino acids. The germline V gene encodes CDR1 MGHRA and CDR2 YSYEKL. This chain's CDR3 is CASSQLQGSFPYEQYF. CDR3 DNA sequence: TGCGCCAGCAGCCAACTACAGGGGAGTTTCCCCTACGAGCAGTACTTC.

This clonotype was counted at least ten times. J is TRBJ2-6 and V is TRBV3-1, with D maybe TRBD1 (6 bases). Germline values: CDR1 LGHDT, CDR2 YNNKEL (reference sequence). The length of the CDR3 is 16 residues. The V end lost 4 bases, the J end lost 0 bases, and 10 bases lay between the germline ends. The CDR3 loop is CASSREQGSGANVLTF. In DNA form, the CDR3 reads TGTGCCAGCAGCCGAGAACAGGGCTCTGGGGCCAACGTCCTGACTTTC. The complete variable domain, with remaining parts taken from reference TRBV3-1 and TRBJ2-6, reads DTAVSQTPKYLVTQMGNDKSIKCEQNLGHDTMYWYKQDSKKFLKIMFSYNNKELIINETVPNRFSPKSPDKAHLNLHINSLELGDSAVYFCASSREQGSGANVLTFGAGSRLTVL.

The chain carries TRBV6-1 and TRBJ2-5; D is ambiguous. Trimming cost V 3 bases and J 4 bases, with 15 bases left between them. In germline, CDR1 is MNHNS, CDR2 SASEGT. The CDR3 contains 15 residues. The CDR3 sequence: CASSDPRTPRETQYF. CDR3 bases: TGTGCCAGCAGTGACCCCCGGACCCCAAGAGAGACCCAGTACTTC.

This clonotype was recorded at least ten times. V and J are TRBV12-3 or TRBV12-4 and TRBJ2-7, with D unclear. The CDR3 spans 12 residues. V shed 3 bases and J shed 5 bases, with 8 bases lying between them. As DNA, the CDR3 is TGTGCCAGCAGTTTGCTGTCTAACGAGCAGTACTTC. Translating it yields CASSLLSNEQYF.

This clonotype occurred a few times. The chain uses TRBV7-9 and TRBJ2-7; possibly TRBD1 for D (7 bases). Germline CDR1 is SEHNR and CDR2 is FQNEAQ (reference sequence). The CDR3 length is 16 residues. V dropped 1 base and J dropped 3 bases, with 16 bases sitting between them. This CDR3 is CASSLDGGGGGYEQYF. CDR3 DNA: TGTGCCAGCAGCTTAGATGGTGGAGGGGGCGGCTACGAGCAGTACTTC.

Many counts were recorded for this clonotype. The J gene is TRBJ2-7, the V gene TRBV3-1, with unresolved D. CDR1 LGHDT and CDR2 YNNKEL come from the germline V gene (reference sequence). The V end lost 5 bases, the J end lost 3 bases, and 17 bases lay between the germline ends. This CDR3 contains 15 residues. The CDR3 reads CASSMSDTRGYEQYF. The CDR3 DNA reads TGTGCCAGCAGCATGAGCGACACCCGTGGCTACGAGCAGTACTTC.

V gene TRBV28 combines with J gene TRBJ2-2; TRBD1 agrees at 8 bases. The CDR3 totals 16 residues. V dropped 8 bases and J dropped 0; count of bases not matched to a gene: 8. Germline lookup yields CDR1 MDHEN and CDR2 SYDVKM. Written as DNA, the CDR3 is TGTGCCAGCGGGGAACTACAGGGGGCGAACACCGGGGAGCTGTTTTTT. Residues: CASGELQGANTGELFF.

Comment on this clonotype: One junction end disagrees with the germline gene, perhaps due to a read error. The chain joins TRBV5-1 to TRBJ2-6; the D gene is possibly TRBD2 (6 bases). The germline V gene has CDR1 SGHRS and CDR2 YFSETQ. The CDR3 totals 15 residues. This CDR3 reads CASSLGGPGANILTF. CDR3 DNA: TGCGCCAGCAGCTTAGGAGGGCCTGGGGCCAACATCCTGACTTTC.

The V call is TRBV20-1, the J call TRBJ2-7; 7 positions agree with TRBD1. Trimming removed 6 bases from V and 4 bases from J; junction bases left unmatched: 9. The CDR3 has 13 residues. CDR1 is DFQATT, CDR2 SNEGSKA, per germline (reference sequence). CDR3 in amino acids: CSADPGGWYEQYF. The CDR3, as DNA: TGCAGTGCCGATCCAGGGGGTTGGTACGAGCAGTACTTC.

A note on this clonotype: This may arise from a read error, as a much more abundant clone is one base away. The V and J genes are TRBV12-3 or TRBV12-4 and TRBJ2-5; D tentatively fits TRBD1 or TRBD2 (6 bases each). Trimming took 2 bases from V and 9 from J, leaving 16 bases between them. The CDR3 is 14 residues long. CDR3: CASSLRQAGEAQYF. Here the CDR3 DNA reads TGTGCCAGCAGTTTACGACAGGCTGGGGAGGCCCAGTACTTC.

At least ten counts were recorded for this clonotype. V and J are TRBV3-1 and TRBJ1-1; D is unclear. Deletions cut 5 bases from V and 1 base from J, with 5 bases between. The CDR3 is made up of 12 amino acids. The V gene's germline CDR1 is LGHDT and CDR2 YNNKEL (reference sequence). CDR3 nucleotides: TGTGCCAGCAGCAGCAGGAACACTGAAGCTTTCTTT. Translated: CASSSRNTEAFF.

Remarks on this clonotype: A read error may produce the germline difference seen at one junction end. The chain couples TRBV7-9 to TRBJ2-7; D unclear. The germline CDR1 and CDR2 sequences are SEHNR and FQNEAQ (reference sequence). The CDR3 contains 12 residues. This CDR3 is CASSFYSYERYF. CDR3 nucleotide sequence: TGTGCCAGCAGCTTTTACAGCTACGAGCGGTACTTC.

The chain couples TRBV20-1 to TRBJ2-7; TRBD2 aligns across 9 bases. Germline V gene lookup returns CDR1 DFQATT and CDR2 SNEGSKA (reference sequence). Trimming at V came to 2 bases and at J to 6 bases, leaving 8 bases not matched to a gene. This CDR3 is built from 14 residues. This CDR3 is CSARLPGLAREQYF. The CDR3 nucleotides are TGCAGTGCTAGATTACCGGGACTAGCTCGCGAGCAGTACTTC.

Many counts were recorded for this clonotype. J is TRBJ1-5 and V is TRBV27, with D possibly being TRBD1 (6 bases). Germline CDR1 reads MNHEY; CDR2 reads SMNVEV (reference sequence). V was shortened by 3 bases and J by 6 bases, with 15 bases between the two germline ends. This CDR3 is 15 amino acids long. Here the CDR3 DNA reads TGTGCCAGCAGTTTCCACAACACAGGGCGTCAGCCCCAGCATTTT. It specifies CASSFHNTGRQPQHF.

The sample holds a few counts of this clonotype. The chain couples TRBV5-1 to TRBJ1-5; TRBD1 matches 7 bases. The CDR3 has 16 amino acids. J was trimmed by 1 base and V by 4 bases; bases with no gene match: 8. Germline V gene sequence: CDR1 SGHRS, CDR2 YFSETQ. DNA for the CDR3: TGCGCCAGCAGCCCTCCCGACAGGGAAAGCAATCAGCCCCAGCATTTT. Translation: CASSPPDRESNQPQHF.

Ten or more counts support this clonotype. V is TRBV15 and J is TRBJ2-7, with 7 bases identical to TRBD1. The CDR3 has 14 residues. Germline CDR1 and CDR2: LNHNV and YYDKDF (reference sequence). J lost 6 bases, V lost 3 bases, and 8 bases had no gene match. This CDR3 is CATSRPGQSFEQYF. CDR3 nucleotides: TGTGCCACCAGCAGGCCGGGACAGTCTTTCGAGCAGTACTTC.